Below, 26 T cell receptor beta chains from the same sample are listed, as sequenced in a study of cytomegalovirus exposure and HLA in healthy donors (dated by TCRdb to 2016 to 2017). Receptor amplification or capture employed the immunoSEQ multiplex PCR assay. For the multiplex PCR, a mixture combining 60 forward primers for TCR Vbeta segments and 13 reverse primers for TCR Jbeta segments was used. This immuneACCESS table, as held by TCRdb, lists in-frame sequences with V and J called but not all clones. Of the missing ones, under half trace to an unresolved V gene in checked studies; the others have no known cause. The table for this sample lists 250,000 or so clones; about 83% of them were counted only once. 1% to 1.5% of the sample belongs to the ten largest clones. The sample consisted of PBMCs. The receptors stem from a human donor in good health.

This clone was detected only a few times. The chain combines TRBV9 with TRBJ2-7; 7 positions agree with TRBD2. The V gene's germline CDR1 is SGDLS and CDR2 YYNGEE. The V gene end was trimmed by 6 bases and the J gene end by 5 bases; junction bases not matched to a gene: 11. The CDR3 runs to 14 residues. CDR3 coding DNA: TGTGCCAGCAAGCGGGGCCCGGGGGAAAACGAGCAGTACTTC. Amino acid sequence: CASKRGPGENEQYF.

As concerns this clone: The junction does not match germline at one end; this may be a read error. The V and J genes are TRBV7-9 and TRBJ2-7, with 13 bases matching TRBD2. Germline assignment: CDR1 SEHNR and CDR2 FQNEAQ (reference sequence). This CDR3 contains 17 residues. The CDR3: CSSSLGTSGTRGYEQYF. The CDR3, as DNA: TGTTCCAGCAGCCTCGGGACTAGCGGGACAAGAGGCTACGAGCAGTACTTC. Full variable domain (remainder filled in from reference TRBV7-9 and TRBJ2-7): DTGVSQNPRHKITKRGQNVTFRCDPISEHNRLYWYRQTLGQGPEFLTYFQNEAQLEKSRLLSDRFSAERPKGSFSTLEIQRTEQGDSAMYLCSSSLGTSGTRGYEQYFGPGTRLTVT.

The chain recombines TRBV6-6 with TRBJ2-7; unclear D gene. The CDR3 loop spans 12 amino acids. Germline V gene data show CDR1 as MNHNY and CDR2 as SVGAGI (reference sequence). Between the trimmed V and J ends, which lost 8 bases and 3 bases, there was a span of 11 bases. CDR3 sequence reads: CASGFSGYEQYF. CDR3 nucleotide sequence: TGTGCCAGCGGTTTTTCGGGCTACGAGCAGTACTTC.

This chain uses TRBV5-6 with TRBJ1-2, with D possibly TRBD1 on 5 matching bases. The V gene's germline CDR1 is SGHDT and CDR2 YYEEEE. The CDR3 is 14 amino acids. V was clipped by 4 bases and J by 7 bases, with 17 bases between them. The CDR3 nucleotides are TGTGCCAGCAGCCCCGCGGGGCAGGGTGGTGGCTACACCTTC. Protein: CASSPAGQGGGYTF. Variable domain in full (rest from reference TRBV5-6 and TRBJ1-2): DAGVTQSPTHLIKTRGQQVTLRCSPKSGHDTVSWYQQALGQGPQFIFQYYEEEERQRGNFPDRFSGHQFPNYSSELNVNALLLGDSALYLCASSPAGQGGGYTFGSGTRLTVV.

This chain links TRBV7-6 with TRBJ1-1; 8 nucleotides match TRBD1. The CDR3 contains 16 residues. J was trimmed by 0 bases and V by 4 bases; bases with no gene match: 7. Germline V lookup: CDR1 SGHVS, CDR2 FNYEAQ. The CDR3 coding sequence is TGTGCCAGCAGCTCCGCTTACAGGGGGATGAACACTGAAGCTTTCTTT. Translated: CASSSAYRGMNTEAFF.

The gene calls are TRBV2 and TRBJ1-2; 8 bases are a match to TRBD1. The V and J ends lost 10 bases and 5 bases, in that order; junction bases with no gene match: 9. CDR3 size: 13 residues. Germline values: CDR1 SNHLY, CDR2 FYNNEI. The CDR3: CATIGQGAYGYTF. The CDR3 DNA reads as TGTGCCACTATAGGGCAGGGGGCGTATGGCTACACCTTC.

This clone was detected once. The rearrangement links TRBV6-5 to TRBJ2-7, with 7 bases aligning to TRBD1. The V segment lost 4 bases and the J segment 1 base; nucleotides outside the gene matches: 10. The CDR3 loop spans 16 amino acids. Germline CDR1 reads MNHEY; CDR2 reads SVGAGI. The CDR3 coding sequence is TGTGCCAGCAGTTCCATATACAGGGGATTTTCCTACGAGCAGTACTTC. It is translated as CASSSIYRGFSYEQYF.

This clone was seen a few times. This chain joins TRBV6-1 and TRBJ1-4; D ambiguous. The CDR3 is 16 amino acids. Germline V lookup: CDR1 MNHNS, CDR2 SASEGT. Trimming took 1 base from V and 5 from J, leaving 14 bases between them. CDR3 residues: CASSEGRRRGNEKLFF. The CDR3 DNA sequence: TGTGCCAGCAGTGAAGGGCGGAGGCGAGGGAATGAAAAACTGTTTTTT.

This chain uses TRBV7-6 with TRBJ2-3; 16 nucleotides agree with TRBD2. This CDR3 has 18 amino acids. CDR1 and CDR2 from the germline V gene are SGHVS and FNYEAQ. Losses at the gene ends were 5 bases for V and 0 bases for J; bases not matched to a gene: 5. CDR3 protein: CASSPGLAGGPSTDTQYF. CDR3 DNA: TGTGCCAGCAGCCCGGGACTAGCGGGAGGGCCAAGCACAGATACGCAGTATTTT.

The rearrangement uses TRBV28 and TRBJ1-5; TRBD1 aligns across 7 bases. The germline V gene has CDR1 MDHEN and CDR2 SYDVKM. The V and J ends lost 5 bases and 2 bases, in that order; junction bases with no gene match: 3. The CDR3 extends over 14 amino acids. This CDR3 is CASSPGTGNQPQHF. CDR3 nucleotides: TGTGCCAGCAGTCCTGGGACAGGCAATCAGCCCCAGCATTTT.

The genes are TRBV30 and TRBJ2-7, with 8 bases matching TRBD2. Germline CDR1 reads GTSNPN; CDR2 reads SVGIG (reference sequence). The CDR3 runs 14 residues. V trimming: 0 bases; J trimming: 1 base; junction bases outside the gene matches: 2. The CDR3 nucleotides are TGTGCCTGGAGTGTAAGCGGGAGTTCCTACGAGCAGTACTTC. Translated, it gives CAWSVSGSSYEQYF.

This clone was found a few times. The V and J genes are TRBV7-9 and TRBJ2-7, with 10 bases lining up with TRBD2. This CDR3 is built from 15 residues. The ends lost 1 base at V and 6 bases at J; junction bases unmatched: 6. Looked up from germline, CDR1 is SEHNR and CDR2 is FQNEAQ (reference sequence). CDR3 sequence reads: CASSLELAGALEQYF. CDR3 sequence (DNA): TGTGCCAGCAGCTTAGAGCTAGCGGGAGCTCTCGAGCAGTACTTC.

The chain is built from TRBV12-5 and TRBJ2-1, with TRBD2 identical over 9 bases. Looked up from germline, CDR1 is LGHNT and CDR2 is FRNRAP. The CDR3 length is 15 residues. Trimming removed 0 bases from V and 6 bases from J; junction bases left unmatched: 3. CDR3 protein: CASGLVAGGINEQFF. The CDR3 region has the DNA TGTGCTAGTGGTTTGGTAGCGGGAGGAATCAATGAGCAGTTCTTC.

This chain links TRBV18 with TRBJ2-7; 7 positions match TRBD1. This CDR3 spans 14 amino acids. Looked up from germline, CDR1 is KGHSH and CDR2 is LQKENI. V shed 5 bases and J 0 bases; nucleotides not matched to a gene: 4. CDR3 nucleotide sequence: TGTGCCAGCTCAAGGGGACAGCACTCCTACGAGCAGTACTTC. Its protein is CASSRGQHSYEQYF.

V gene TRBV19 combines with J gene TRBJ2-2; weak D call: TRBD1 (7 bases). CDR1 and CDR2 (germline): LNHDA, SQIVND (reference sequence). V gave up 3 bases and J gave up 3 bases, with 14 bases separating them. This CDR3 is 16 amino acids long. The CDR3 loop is CASSIFGRGDTGELFF. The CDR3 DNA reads TGTGCCAGTAGTATTTTTGGCAGGGGGGACACCGGGGAGCTGTTTTTT.

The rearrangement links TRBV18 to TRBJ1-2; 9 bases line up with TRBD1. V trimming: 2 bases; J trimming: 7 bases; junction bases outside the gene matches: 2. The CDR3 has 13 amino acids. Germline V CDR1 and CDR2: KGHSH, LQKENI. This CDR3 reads CASSPSTGGGYTF. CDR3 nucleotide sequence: TGTGCCAGCTCACCATCGACAGGGGGTGGCTACACCTTC.

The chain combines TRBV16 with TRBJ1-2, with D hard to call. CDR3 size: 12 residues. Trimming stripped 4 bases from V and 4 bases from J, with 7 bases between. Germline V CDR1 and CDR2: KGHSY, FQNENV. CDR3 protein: CASSPGLYGYTF. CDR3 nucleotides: TGTGCCAGCAGCCCAGGACTCTATGGCTACACCTTC.

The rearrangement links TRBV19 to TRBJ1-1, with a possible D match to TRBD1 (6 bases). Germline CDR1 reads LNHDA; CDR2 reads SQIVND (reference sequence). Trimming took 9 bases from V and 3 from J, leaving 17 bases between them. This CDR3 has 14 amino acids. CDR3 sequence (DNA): TGTGCCAGCCGAAACAGGGATTTTGACACTGAAGCTTTCTTT. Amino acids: CASRNRDFDTEAFF.

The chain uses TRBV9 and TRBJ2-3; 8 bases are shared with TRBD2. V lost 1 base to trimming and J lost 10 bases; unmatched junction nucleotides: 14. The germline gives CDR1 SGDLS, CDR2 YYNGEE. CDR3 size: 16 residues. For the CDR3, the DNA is TGTGCCAGCAGCGTATCAAGCGGGAGCCCACGAGGGGCGCAGTATTTT. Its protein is CASSVSSGSPRGAQYF. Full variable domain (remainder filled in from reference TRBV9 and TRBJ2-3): DSGVTQTPKHLITATGQRVTLRCSPRSGDLSVYWYQQSLDQGLQFLIQYYNGEERAKGNILERFSAQQFPDLHSELNLSSLELGDSALYFCASSVSSGSPRGAQYFGPGTRLTVL.

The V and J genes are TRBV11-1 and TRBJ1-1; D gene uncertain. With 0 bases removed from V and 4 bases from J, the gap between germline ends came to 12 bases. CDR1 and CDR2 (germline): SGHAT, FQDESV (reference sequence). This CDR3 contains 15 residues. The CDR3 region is CASSLAAPASTEAFF. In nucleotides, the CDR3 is TGTGCCAGCAGCTTAGCGGCACCAGCGAGCACTGAAGCTTTCTTT.

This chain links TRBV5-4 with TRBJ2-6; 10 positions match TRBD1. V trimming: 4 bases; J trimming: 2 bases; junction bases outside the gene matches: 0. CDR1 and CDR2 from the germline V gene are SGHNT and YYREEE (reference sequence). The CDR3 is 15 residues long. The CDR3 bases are TGTGCCAGCAGCGGGACAGGGGCTGGGGCCAACGTCCTGACTTTC. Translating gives CASSGTGAGANVLTF.

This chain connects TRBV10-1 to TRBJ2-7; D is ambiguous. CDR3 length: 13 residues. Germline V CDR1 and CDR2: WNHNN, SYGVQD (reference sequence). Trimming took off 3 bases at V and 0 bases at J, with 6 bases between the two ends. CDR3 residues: CASSDTYSYEQYF. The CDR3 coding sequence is TGCGCCAGCAGTGACACCTACTCCTACGAGCAGTACTTC.

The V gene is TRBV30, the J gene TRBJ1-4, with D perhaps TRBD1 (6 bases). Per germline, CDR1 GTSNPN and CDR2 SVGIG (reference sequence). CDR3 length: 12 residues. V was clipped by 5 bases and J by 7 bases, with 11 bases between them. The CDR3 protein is CAWGQTLEKLFF. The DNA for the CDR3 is TGTGCCTGGGGACAGACTCTTGAAAAACTGTTTTTT.

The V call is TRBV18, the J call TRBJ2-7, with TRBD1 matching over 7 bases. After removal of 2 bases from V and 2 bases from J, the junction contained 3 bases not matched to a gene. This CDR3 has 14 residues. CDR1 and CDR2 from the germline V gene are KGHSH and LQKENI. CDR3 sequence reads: CASSPNRGAYEQYF. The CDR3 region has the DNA TGTGCCAGCTCACCAAACAGGGGCGCCTACGAGCAGTACTTC.

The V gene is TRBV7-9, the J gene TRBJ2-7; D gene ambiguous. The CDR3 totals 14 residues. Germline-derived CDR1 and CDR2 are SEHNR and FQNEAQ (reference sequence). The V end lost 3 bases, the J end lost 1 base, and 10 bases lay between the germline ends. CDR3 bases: TGTGCCAGCAGCTTGACACCCAGTTCCTACGAGCAGTACTTC. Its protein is CASSLTPSSYEQYF.

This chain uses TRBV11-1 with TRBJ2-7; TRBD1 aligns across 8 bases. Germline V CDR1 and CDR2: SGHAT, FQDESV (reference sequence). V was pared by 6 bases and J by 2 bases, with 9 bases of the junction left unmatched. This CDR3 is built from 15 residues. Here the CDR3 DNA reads TGTGCCAGCAGTCAACAGAGGACAGGGACCTACGAGCAGTACTTC. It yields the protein CASSQQRTGTYEQYF.